Sequencing of this T cell receptor beta chain was carried out in a study of T-cell reconstitution after alpha-beta-depleted transplantation in children. Construction of the TCRbeta library involved unique molecular identifiers. From the PCR reads, TCRdb called clonotypes with MiXCR, one entry per CDR3 protein. The sample contains a few hundred thousand distinct CDR3 sequences, approximately 9.5% of which appear only once. The germline V gene has CDR1 ENHRY and CDR2 SYGVKD. The J segment lost 7 bases and the V segment lost 3 bases, leaving 11 bases of the junction unmatched. This CDR3 is 17 amino acids long. This clonotype has just a few counts.

The source of this sequence is a human donor who donated a stem cell graft to a child with acute lymphoblastic leukemia. V and J are TRBV10-3 and TRBJ2-1; 11 nucleotides match TRBD1. The specimen was PBMCs from the stem cell graft donor, collected from the stem cell graft. The CDR3, as DNA: TGTGCCATCAGTGACGCCACCGGGACAGGGGGAAAGAATGAGCAGTTCTTC. Translating it yields CAISDATGTGGKNEQFF.